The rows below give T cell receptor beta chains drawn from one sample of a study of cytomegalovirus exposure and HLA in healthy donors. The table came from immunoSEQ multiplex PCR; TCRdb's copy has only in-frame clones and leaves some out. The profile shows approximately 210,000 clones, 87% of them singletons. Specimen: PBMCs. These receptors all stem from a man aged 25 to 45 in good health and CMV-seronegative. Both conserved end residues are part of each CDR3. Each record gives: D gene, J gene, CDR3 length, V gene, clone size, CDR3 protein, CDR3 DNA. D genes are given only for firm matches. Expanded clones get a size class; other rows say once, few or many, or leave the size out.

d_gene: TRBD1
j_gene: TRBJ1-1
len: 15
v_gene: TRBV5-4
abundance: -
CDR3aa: CASSLATGGRTEAFF
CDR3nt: TGTGCCAGCAGCTTGGCGACAGGGGGGAGAACTGAAGCTTTCTTT

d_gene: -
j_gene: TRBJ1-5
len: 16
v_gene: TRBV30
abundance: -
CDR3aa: CAWSVGSGTINQPQHF
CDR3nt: TGTGCCTGGAGTGTAGGTTCAGGTACCATCAATCAGCCCCAGCATTTT

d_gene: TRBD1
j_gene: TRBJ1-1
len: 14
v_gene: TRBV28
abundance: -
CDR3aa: CASSSDRGPTEAFF
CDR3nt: TGTGCCAGCAGTAGTGACAGGGGGCCCACTGAAGCTTTCTTT

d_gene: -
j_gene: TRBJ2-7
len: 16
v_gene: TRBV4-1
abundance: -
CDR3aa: CASSQGGRTVEYEQYF
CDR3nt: TGCGCCAGCAGCCAAGGTGGGCGGACAGTCGAATACGAGCAGTACTTC

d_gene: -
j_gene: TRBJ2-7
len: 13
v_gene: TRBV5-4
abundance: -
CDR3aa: CASSPGSSYEQYF
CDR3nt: TGTGCCAGCAGCCCCGGGAGCTCCTACGAGCAGTACTTC

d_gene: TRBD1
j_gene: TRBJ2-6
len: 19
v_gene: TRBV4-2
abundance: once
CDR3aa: CASSQDRDRGYSGANGLTF
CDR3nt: TGTGCCAGCAGCCAAGATCGCGACAGGGGGTACTCTGGGGCCAACGGCCTGACTTTC

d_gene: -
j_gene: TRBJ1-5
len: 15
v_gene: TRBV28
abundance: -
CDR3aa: CASSESRGRDQPQHF
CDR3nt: TGTGCCAGCAGCGAAAGCCGGGGTAGAGATCAGCCCCAGCATTTT

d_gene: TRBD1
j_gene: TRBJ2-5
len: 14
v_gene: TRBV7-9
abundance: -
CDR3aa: CASSKTGGGETQYF
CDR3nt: TGTGCCAGCAGTAAAACAGGGGGCGGAGAGACCCAGTACTTC

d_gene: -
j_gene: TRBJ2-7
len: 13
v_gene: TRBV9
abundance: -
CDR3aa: CASSVASFGEQYF
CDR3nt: TGTGCCAGCAGCGTAGCATCTTTCGGGGAGCAGTACTTC

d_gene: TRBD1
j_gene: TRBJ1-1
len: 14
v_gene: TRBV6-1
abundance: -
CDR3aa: CASGRDSLNTEAFF
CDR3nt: TGTGCCAGCGGCCGGGACAGCTTGAACACTGAAGCTTTCTTT

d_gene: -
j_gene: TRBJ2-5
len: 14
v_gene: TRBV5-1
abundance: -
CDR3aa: CASSYLGARETQYF
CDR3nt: TGCGCCAGCAGCTACCTAGGGGCTAGAGAGACCCAGTACTTC

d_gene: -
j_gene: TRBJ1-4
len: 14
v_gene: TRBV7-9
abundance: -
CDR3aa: CASSPRGASEKLFF
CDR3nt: TGTGCCAGCAGCCCCCGGGGGGCAAGTGAAAAACTGTTTTTT

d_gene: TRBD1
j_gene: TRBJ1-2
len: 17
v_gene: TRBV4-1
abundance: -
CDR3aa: CASSQVRGQGPIYGYTF
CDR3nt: TGCGCCAGCAGCCAAGTTCGGGGACAGGGCCCGATTTATGGCTACACCTTC

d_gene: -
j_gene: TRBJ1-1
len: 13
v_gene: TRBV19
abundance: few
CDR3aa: CASSISGNYEAFF
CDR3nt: TGTGCCAGTAGTATTTCAGGGAACTATGAAGCTTTCTTT

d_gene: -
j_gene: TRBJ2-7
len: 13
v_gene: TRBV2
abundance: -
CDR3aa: CASSEESRGEQYF
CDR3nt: TGTGCCAGCAGTGAGGAGAGTCGGGGCGAGCAGTACTTC

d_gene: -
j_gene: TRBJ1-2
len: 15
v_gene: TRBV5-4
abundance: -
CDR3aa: CASSPNTGVTYGYTF
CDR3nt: TGTGCCAGCAGCCCCAACACGGGGGTAACCTATGGCTACACCTTC

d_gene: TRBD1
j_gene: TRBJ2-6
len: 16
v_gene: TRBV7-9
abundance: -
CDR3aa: CAAGQGLRSGANVLTF
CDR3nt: TGTGCAGCCGGACAGGGTCTTAGATCTGGGGCCAACGTCCTGACTTTC

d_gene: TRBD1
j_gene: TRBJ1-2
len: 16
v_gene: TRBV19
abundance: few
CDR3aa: CASNYPGFRGPGGYTF
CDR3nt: TGTGCCAGTAACTACCCGGGATTCAGGGGGCCGGGTGGCTACACCTTC

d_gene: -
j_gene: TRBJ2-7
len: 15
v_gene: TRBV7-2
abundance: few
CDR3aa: CASSFDRDKNYEQYF
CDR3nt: TGTGCCAGCAGCTTTGACCGGGACAAAAACTACGAGCAGTACTTC

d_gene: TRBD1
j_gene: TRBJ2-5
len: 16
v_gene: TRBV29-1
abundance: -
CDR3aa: CSVDTQRTGIGETQYF
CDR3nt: TGCAGCGTTGACACTCAAAGGACAGGGATTGGGGAGACCCAGTACTTC

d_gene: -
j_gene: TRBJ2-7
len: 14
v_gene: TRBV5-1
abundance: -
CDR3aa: CASSPVADSYEQYF
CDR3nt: TGCGCCAGCAGCCCGGTGGCTGACAGCTACGAGCAGTACTTC

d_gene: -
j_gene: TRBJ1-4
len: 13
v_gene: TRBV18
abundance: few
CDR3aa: CASSLQENEKLFF
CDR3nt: TGTGCCAGCTCACTCCAGGAAAATGAAAAACTGTTTTTT

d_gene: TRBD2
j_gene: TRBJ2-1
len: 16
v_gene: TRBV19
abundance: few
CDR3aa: CASSIGGSGSTNEQFF
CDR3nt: TGTGCCAGTAGTATAGGCGGTAGCGGGAGCACCAATGAGCAGTTCTTC

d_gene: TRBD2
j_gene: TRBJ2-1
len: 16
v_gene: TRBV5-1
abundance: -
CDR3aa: CASSLAGLADNNEQFF
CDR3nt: TGCGCCAGCAGCTTGGCTGGCCTAGCGGACAACAATGAGCAGTTCTTC

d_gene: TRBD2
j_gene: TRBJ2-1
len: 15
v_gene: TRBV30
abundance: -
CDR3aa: CAWSVFRDAAGEKFF
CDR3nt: TGTGCCTGGAGTGTCTTCAGGGATGCAGCGGGAGAGAAGTTCTTC

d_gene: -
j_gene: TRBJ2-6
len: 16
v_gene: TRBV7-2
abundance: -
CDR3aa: CASSARQYSGANGLTF
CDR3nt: TGTGCCAGCAGCGCCCGACAGTACTCTGGGGCCAACGGCCTGACTTTC

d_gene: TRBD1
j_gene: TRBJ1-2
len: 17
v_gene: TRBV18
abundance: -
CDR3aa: CASSPPGTGTGVYGYTF
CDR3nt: TGTGCCAGCTCACCCCCAGGTACCGGGACAGGGGTGTATGGCTACACCTTC

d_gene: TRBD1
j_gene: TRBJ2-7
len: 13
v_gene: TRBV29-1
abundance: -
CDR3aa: CSARQGGGYEQYF
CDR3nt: TGCAGCGCCCGACAGGGTGGTGGGTACGAGCAGTACTTC

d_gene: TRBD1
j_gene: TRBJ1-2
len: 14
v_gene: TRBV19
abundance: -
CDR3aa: CASKLGTGASGYTF
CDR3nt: TGTGCCAGTAAGCTGGGGACAGGAGCTAGTGGCTACACCTTC

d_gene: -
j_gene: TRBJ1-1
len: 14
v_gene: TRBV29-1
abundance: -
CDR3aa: CSVGMWTENTEAFF
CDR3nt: TGCAGCGTTGGCATGTGGACAGAGAACACTGAAGCTTTCTTT

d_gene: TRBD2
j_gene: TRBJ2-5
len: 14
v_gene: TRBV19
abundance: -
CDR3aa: CASTKAGGEETQYF
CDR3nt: TGTGCCAGTACCAAAGCGGGGGGGGAGGAGACCCAGTACTTC

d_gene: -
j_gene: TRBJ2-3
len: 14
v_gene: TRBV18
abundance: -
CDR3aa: CASSPVSAEDTQYF
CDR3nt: TGTGCCAGCTCACCAGTGAGCGCGGAAGATACGCAGTATTTT

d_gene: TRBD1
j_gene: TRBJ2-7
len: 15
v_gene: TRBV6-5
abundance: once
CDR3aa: CASIDRAPLSYEQYF
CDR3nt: TGTGCCAGCATTGACAGGGCCCCCCTCTCCTACGAGCAGTACTTC